A selection of T cell receptor beta chains follows, all from one sample in a study of blood T cell repertoires in COVID-19. Produced via immunoSEQ multiplex PCR; TCRdb's table is partial and in-frame only. Of hundreds of thousands of clones in the sample, approximately 90% were seen once. The sequenced material came from peripheral blood. The receptor set was obtained from a man aged 35-49 years with acute or convalescent COVID-19. Each CDR3 is given with its conserved first and last residue. The order of the fields is clone size, J gene, D gene, V gene, CDR3 protein, CDR3 DNA. The D gene is left open where the match is weak. Size values are once, few and many counts, or a class for expanded clones, and some rows have none.

size: -; J: TRBJ2-6; D: TRBD2; V: TRBV28; CDR3: CASSFGGLAGARGANVLTF; DNA: TGTGCCAGCAGTTTTGGGGGACTAGCGGGGGCCCGGGGGGCCAACGTCCTGACTTTC
size: -; J: TRBJ1-2; D: -; V: TRBV30; CDR3: CAWSRIGTTNGYTF; DNA: TGTGCCTGGAGTCGAATAGGGACAACCAATGGCTACACCTTC
size: -; J: TRBJ2-7; D: -; V: TRBV19; CDR3: CASSKLNSYEQYF; DNA: TGTGCCAGTAGTAAGCTCAACTCCTACGAGCAGTACTTC
size: once; J: TRBJ1-2; D: TRBD1; V: TRBV19; CDR3: CASSTRPGDRGQNGYTF; DNA: TGTGCCAGTAGTACCCGGCCGGGGGACAGGGGGCAGAATGGCTACACCTTC
size: -; J: TRBJ2-3; D: -; V: TRBV3-1/TRBV3-2; CDR3: CASSQMRGTDTQYF; DNA: TGTGCCAGCAGCCAAATGCGGGGCACAGATACGCAGTATTTT
size: -; J: TRBJ1-2; D: -; V: TRBV3-1/TRBV3-2; CDR3: CASSRRQQPNYGYTF; DNA: TGTGCCAGCAGCCGACGACAGCAACCTAACTATGGCTACACCTTC
size: -; J: TRBJ2-7; D: -; V: TRBV5-1; CDR3: CASSLDTIYEQYF; DNA: TGCGCCAGCAGCTTGGACACCATTTACGAGCAGTACTTC
size: -; J: TRBJ1-1; D: TRBD1; V: TRBV7-6; CDR3: CASSLGQGNTEAFF; DNA: TGTGCCAGCAGCTTAGGACAGGGGAACACTGAAGCTTTCTTT
size: -; J: TRBJ2-7; D: -; V: TRBV5-4; CDR3: CASSLAGVDEQYF; DNA: TGTGCCAGCAGCTTGGCCGGGGTCGACGAGCAGTACTTC
size: -; J: TRBJ2-2; D: -; V: TRBV10-3; CDR3: CATYPLGGITGELFF; DNA: TGTGCCACGTATCCCTTGGGGGGAATCACCGGGGAGCTGTTTTTT
size: -; J: TRBJ2-1; D: TRBD2; V: TRBV11-3; CDR3: CASSLVAGGFEFF; DNA: TGTGCCAGCAGCTTAGTAGCGGGGGGGTTCGAGTTCTTC
size: -; J: TRBJ2-2; D: -; V: TRBV6-5; CDR3: CATEGQNTGELFF; DNA: TGTGCCACCGAAGGACAGAACACCGGGGAGCTGTTTTTT
size: -; J: TRBJ1-3; D: TRBD1; V: TRBV27; CDR3: CASSRTGGISGNTIYF; DNA: TGTGCCAGCAGTCGGACAGGGGGCATCTCTGGAAACACCATATATTTT
size: -; J: TRBJ2-7; D: TRBD1; V: TRBV5-1; CDR3: CASSEGQGQAYEQYF; DNA: TGCGCCAGCAGCGAGGGACAGGGGCAAGCCTACGAGCAGTACTTC
size: -; J: TRBJ1-1; D: TRBD1; V: TRBV19; CDR3: CASSIGRQGGNTEAFF; DNA: TGTGCCAGTAGTATAGGACGGCAGGGGGGGAACACTGAAGCTTTCTTT
size: -; J: TRBJ2-1; D: -; V: TRBV7-2; CDR3: CASSLAEANYNEQFF; DNA: TGTGCCAGCAGCTTAGCGGAGGCCAACTACAATGAGCAGTTCTTC
size: -; J: TRBJ1-5; D: -; V: TRBV5-8; CDR3: CARITEGSNQPQHF; DNA: TGTGCCAGGATAACGGAGGGTAGCAATCAGCCCCAGCATTTT
size: -; J: TRBJ1-4; D: -; V: TRBV7-2; CDR3: CASSLTSAGRAYEKLFF; DNA: TGTGCCAGCAGCCTAACCTCAGCTGGGAGGGCCTATGAAAAACTGTTTTTT
size: -; J: TRBJ2-7; D: TRBD1; V: TRBV9; CDR3: CASSVAGTGTYEQYF; DNA: TGTGCCAGCAGCGTCGCAGGGACAGGTACCTACGAGCAGTACTTC
size: -; J: TRBJ2-7; D: -; V: TRBV3-1/TRBV3-2; CDR3: CASSRGLNYEQYF; DNA: TGTGCCAGCAGCCGGGGACTGAACTACGAGCAGTACTTC
size: -; J: TRBJ2-3; D: -; V: TRBV25-1; CDR3: CASSGILGIGTDTQYF; DNA: TGTGCCAGCAGTGGTATACTAGGAATCGGCACAGATACGCAGTATTTT
size: -; J: TRBJ1-6; D: -; V: TRBV27; CDR3: CASSFTDNSPLHF; DNA: TGTGCCAGCAGTTTCACAGATAATTCACCCCTCCACTTT
size: -; J: TRBJ1-5; D: -; V: TRBV27; CDR3: CASTPPPGPYSNQPQHF; DNA: TGTGCCAGCACCCCACCCCCTGGGCCTTATAGCAATCAGCCCCAGCATTTT
size: -; J: TRBJ1-6; D: TRBD1; V: TRBV5-1; CDR3: CASSLEGQGRSYNSPLHF; DNA: TGCGCCAGCAGCTTGGAGGGACAGGGTCGCTCCTATAATTCACCCCTCCACTTT
size: -; J: TRBJ2-5; D: TRBD1; V: TRBV5-1; CDR3: CASSRTGVGETQYF; DNA: TGCGCCAGCAGCCGGACAGGGGTAGGGGAGACCCAGTACTTC
size: -; J: TRBJ1-5; D: -; V: TRBV12-5; CDR3: CASGPGQSNQPQHF; DNA: TGTGCTAGTGGTCCAGGACAGAGCAATCAGCCCCAGCATTTT
size: few; J: TRBJ1-2; D: -; V: TRBV5-1; CDR3: CASSLSPGSGYTF; DNA: TGCGCCAGCAGCTTGTCCCCAGGGTCTGGCTACACCTTC
size: -; J: TRBJ2-2; D: TRBD1; V: TRBV27; CDR3: CASRGTGGNTGELFF; DNA: TGTGCCAGCAGGGGGACAGGGGGGAACACCGGGGAGCTGTTTTTT
size: -; J: TRBJ2-2; D: -; V: TRBV2; CDR3: CASIPGLTTGELFF; DNA: TGTGCCAGCATTCCGGGACTGACTACCGGGGAGCTGTTTTTT
size: -; J: TRBJ1-2; D: -; V: TRBV28; CDR3: CASSLRQGGYTF; DNA: TGTGCCAGCAGTCTTCGGCAGGGAGGCTACACCTTC
size: -; J: TRBJ2-7; D: -; V: TRBV6-6; CDR3: CASTLGQTYEQYF; DNA: TGTGCCAGCACCCTAGGACAGACCTACGAGCAGTACTTC
size: -; J: TRBJ1-4; D: TRBD1; V: TRBV5-1; CDR3: CASSLGDRGSEKLFF; DNA: TGCGCCAGCAGCTTGGGCGACAGGGGTTCTGAAAAACTGTTTTTT
size: -; J: TRBJ2-7; D: -; V: TRBV11-3; CDR3: CASSLAGKTYEQYF; DNA: TGTGCCAGCAGCTTAGCAGGGAAGACCTACGAGCAGTACTTC
size: -; J: TRBJ1-4; D: -; V: TRBV2; CDR3: CASSPLQGVEKLFF; DNA: TGTGCCAGCAGCCCCCTACAGGGTGTTGAAAAACTGTTTTTT
size: -; J: TRBJ1-6; D: TRBD1; V: TRBV9; CDR3: CASSAGTGESPLHF; DNA: TGTGCCAGCAGCGCTGGGACAGGGGAGTCACCCCTCCACTTT
size: -; J: TRBJ2-1; D: TRBD2; V: TRBV7-2; CDR3: CASSSGLAVTYNEQFF; DNA: TGTGCCAGCAGCTCTGGACTAGCGGTCACCTACAATGAGCAGTTCTTC
size: -; J: TRBJ1-2; D: TRBD1; V: TRBV5-1; CDR3: CASSIGTGGYTF; DNA: TGCGCCAGCAGCATAGGGACAGGGGGCTACACCTTC
size: -; J: TRBJ2-1; D: TRBD2; V: TRBV7-2; CDR3: CASRAGGRTYNEQFF; DNA: TGTGCCAGCAGGGCGGGGGGACGGACCTACAATGAGCAGTTCTTC
size: -; J: TRBJ2-2; D: TRBD2; V: TRBV7-9; CDR3: CASSPPRIAGITTGELFF; DNA: TGTGCCAGCAGCCCGCCGAGAATAGCGGGGATAACAACCGGGGAGCTGTTTTTT
size: -; J: TRBJ1-1; D: -; V: TRBV7-6; CDR3: CASSFGENTEAFF; DNA: TGTGCCAGCAGCTTCGGAGAGAACACTGAAGCTTTCTTT
size: -; J: TRBJ2-2; D: TRBD1; V: TRBV6-1; CDR3: CASSEVLGQGTTGELFF; DNA: TGTGCCAGCAGTGAAGTGTTAGGACAGGGGACCACCGGGGAGCTGTTTTTT
size: -; J: TRBJ1-2; D: TRBD1; V: TRBV11-2; CDR3: CASSSPRQGLGYTF; DNA: TGTGCCAGCAGCTCGCCCCGACAGGGGCTGGGCTACACCTTC
size: -; J: TRBJ1-3; D: -; V: TRBV19; CDR3: CASSIASVSGNTIYF; DNA: TGTGCCAGTAGTATAGCTTCGGTCTCTGGAAACACCATATATTTT
size: -; J: TRBJ1-6; D: -; V: TRBV30; CDR3: CAWTFSRGDSPLHF; DNA: TGTGCCTGGACCTTCAGCAGAGGCGATTCACCCCTCCACTTT
size: -; J: TRBJ2-1; D: TRBD2; V: TRBV6-5; CDR3: CASSPTGTSGYEQFF; DNA: TGTGCCAGCAGTCCTACCGGGACTAGCGGCTACGAGCAGTTCTTC
size: once; J: TRBJ1-1; D: -; V: TRBV27; CDR3: CASTLGVNTEAFF; DNA: TGTGCCAGCACCCTAGGGGTGAACACTGAAGCTTTCTTT
size: -; J: TRBJ1-2; D: -; V: TRBV12-3/TRBV12-4; CDR3: CASSGLSYGYTF; DNA: TGTGCCAGCAGCGGACTTTCGTATGGCTACACCTTC
size: -; J: TRBJ1-1; D: -; V: TRBV29-1; CDR3: CSVDRGTEEAFF; DNA: TGCAGCGTTGATCGGGGGACGGAGGAAGCTTTCTTT
size: once; J: TRBJ1-3; D: -; V: TRBV7-2; CDR3: CASSLREGSTIYF; DNA: TGTGCCAGCAGCTTAAGGGAGGGTTCCACCATATATTTT
size: -; J: TRBJ2-3; D: TRBD2; V: TRBV24-1; CDR3: CAVAGTSGGVTDTQYF; DNA: TGTGCCGTCGCCGGGACTAGCGGGGGGGTCACAGATACGCAGTATTTT
size: once; J: TRBJ1-6; D: -; V: TRBV6-5; CDR3: CASRDSHNSPLHF; DNA: TGTGCCAGCAGAGACAGCCATAATTCACCCCTCCACTTT
size: -; J: TRBJ1-6; D: -; V: TRBV7-2; CDR3: CASSLVGALAFGSPLHF; DNA: TGTGCCAGCAGCTTGGTTGGGGCTCTGGCATTTGGTTCACCCCTCCACTTT
size: -; J: TRBJ1-2; D: -; V: TRBV5-6; CDR3: CASSYRVGDGYTF; DNA: TGTGCCAGCAGCTACAGGGTCGGGGATGGCTACACCTTC
size: -; J: TRBJ1-2; D: -; V: TRBV10-3; CDR3: CAISDIGRGSNYGYTF; DNA: TGTGCCATCAGTGATATCGGCAGGGGTTCTAACTATGGCTACACCTTC
size: -; J: TRBJ2-5; D: TRBD1; V: TRBV7-2; CDR3: CASSPGTVRETQYF; DNA: TGTGCCAGCAGCCCTGGGACAGTTAGAGAGACCCAGTACTTC
size: -; J: TRBJ2-2; D: -; V: TRBV10-3; CDR3: CAVSGGRNTGELFF; DNA: TGTGCCGTCTCAGGGGGGAGGAACACCGGGGAGCTGTTTTTT
size: -; J: TRBJ2-3; D: -; V: TRBV5-1; CDR3: CASRDWIGRFTQYF; DNA: TGCGCCAGCAGGGACTGGATCGGACGTTTCACGCAGTATTTT
size: -; J: TRBJ2-2; D: TRBD1; V: TRBV24-1; CDR3: CATSDLRTGNTGELFF; DNA: TGTGCCACCAGTGATTTGAGGACAGGCAACACCGGGGAGCTGTTTTTT